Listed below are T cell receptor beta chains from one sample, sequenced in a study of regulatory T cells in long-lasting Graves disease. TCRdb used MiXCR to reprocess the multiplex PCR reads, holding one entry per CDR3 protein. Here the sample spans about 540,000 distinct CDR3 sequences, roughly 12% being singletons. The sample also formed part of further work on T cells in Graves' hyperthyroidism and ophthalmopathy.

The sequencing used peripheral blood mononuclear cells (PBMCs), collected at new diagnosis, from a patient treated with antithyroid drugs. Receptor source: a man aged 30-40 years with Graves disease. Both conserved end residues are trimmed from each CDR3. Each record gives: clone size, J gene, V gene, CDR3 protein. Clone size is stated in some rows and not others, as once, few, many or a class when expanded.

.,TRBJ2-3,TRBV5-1,ASSTGGLTPDTQY
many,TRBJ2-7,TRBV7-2,ASSLELAGLPYEQY
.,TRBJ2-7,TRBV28,ASNPPLAGGYEQY
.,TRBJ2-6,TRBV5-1,ASSLDYGANVLT
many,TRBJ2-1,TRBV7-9,ASSLVGSAVNEQF
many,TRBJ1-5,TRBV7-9,ASSLAAGEGNQPQH
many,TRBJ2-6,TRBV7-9,ASSLFTGLSGANVLT
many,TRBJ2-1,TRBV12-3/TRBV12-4,ASSFRVHEQF
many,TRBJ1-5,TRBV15,ATSRDRQGVGQPQH
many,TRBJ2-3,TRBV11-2,ASSLGTSTADTQY
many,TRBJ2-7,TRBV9,ASSSGESGRYEQY
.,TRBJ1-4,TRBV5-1,ASSPHRGATNEKLF
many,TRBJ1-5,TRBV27,ASSWWGDSNQPQH
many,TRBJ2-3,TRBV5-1,ASSLAPQVTDTQY
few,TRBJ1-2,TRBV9,ASSVASGGFDGYT
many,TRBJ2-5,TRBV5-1,ASSRMGAGLETQY
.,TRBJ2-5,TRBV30,AWRVQGAGQETQY
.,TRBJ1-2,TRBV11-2,ASSLEKDHGYT
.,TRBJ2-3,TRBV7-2,ASSLDLAEGADTQY
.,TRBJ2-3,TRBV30,AWSAGTSGATDTQY
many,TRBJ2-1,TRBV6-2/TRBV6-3,ASSYSQGAGYNEQF
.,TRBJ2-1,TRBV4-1,ASSQDRSRNEQF
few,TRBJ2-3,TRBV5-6,ASSHRARFTDTQY
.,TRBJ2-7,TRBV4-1,ASSQEAPTSYEQY
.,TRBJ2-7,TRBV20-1,SARDRGSGPEQY
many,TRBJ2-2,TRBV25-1,ASRGLGTGELF
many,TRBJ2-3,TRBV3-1,ASSQGTSSTQY